The 10 T cell receptor beta chains listed next were all sequenced from one sample in a study of blood T cell repertoires in COVID-19. Clones were read by immunoSEQ multiplex PCR, and TCRdb kept only the in-frame ones, dropping some. Of approximately 200,000 clones in the sample, 80% to 90% are singletons; the top ten hold 12%. Sample: peripheral blood. The receptors shown here come from an elderly woman with COVID-19, enrolled during active disease.

The V and J genes are TRBV4-2 and TRBJ1-2; 7 nucleotides align to TRBD1. CDR1 and CDR2 (germline): LGHNA, YNFKEQ. The V gene end was trimmed by 1 base and the J gene end by 2 bases; junction bases not matched to a gene: 4. The CDR3 runs to 15 residues. CDR3 loop: CASSQAGTANYGYTF. CDR3 nucleotides: TGTGCCAGCAGCCAAGCTGGGACAGCGAACTATGGCTACACCTTC.

This clone was seen more than once but under ten times. The V and J genes are TRBV6-4 and TRBJ2-7, with D hard to call. This CDR3 comprises 12 residues. Germline values: CDR1 MRHNA, CDR2 SNTAGT. Trimming left V 3 bases short and J 9 bases short, with 12 bases between. CDR3 loop: CASSEARSAQYF. The CDR3 DNA sequence: TGTGCCAGCAGTGAGGCGCGGTCGGCGCAGTACTTC.

The chain links TRBV2 to TRBJ2-7; TRBD1 matches 9 bases. Germline trimming cut 7 bases from V and 4 bases from J; bases unmatched to any gene: 5. The CDR3 runs to 13 residues. CDR1 and CDR2 from the germline V gene are SNHLY and FYNNEI. CDR3 amino acids: CASIKDRGYEQYF. Written as DNA, the CDR3 is TGTGCCAGCATCAAAGACAGGGGGTACGAGCAGTACTTC. Supplemented by reference TRBV2 and TRBJ2-7, the full variable domain reads EPEVTQTPSHQVTQMGQEVILRCVPISNHLYFYWYRQILGQKVEFLVSFYNNEISEKSEIFDDQFSVERPDGSNFTLKIRSTKLEDSAMYFCASIKDRGYEQYFGPGTRLTVT.

The rearrangement links TRBV24-1 to TRBJ1-5; D remains ambiguous. The CDR3 runs 14 residues. Germline V gene lookup returns CDR1 KGHDR and CDR2 SFDVKD. Between the trimmed V and J ends, which lost 5 bases and 5 bases, there was a span of 12 bases. The CDR3 protein is CATSVSLTDQPQHF. For the CDR3, the DNA is TGTGCCACCAGTGTTAGCCTTACTGATCAGCCCCAGCATTTT.

CDR3 nucleotides: TGTGCCAGCAGCCCCGCAGGGGGCAGAGATACGCAGTATTTT. Its protein product is CASSPAGGRDTQYF. The rearrangement uses TRBV28 and TRBJ2-3; 8 positions agree with TRBD1. V dropped 6 bases and J dropped 5; count of bases not matched to a gene: 7. Germline V gives CDR1 MDHEN, CDR2 SYDVKM. The CDR3 loop spans 14 amino acids.

The chain combines TRBV4-1 with TRBJ1-4, with 7 bases that match TRBD1. J gave up 8 bases and V 6 bases, and 18 bases lay outside the gene matches. This CDR3 region has 17 residues. In germline, CDR1 is MGHRA, CDR2 YSYEKL. Here the CDR3 DNA reads TGCGCCAGCAGGTCTTCCAGGGGGATTCGAACGGGGGAAAAACTGTTTTTT. Translated: CASRSSRGIRTGEKLFF.

CDR3 sequence: CASSLGTNQPQHF. CDR3 DNA sequence: TGTGCCAGCAGCTTAGGGACAAATCAGCCCCAGCATTTT. This chain uses TRBV7-9 with TRBJ1-5, with D perhaps matching TRBD1 (5 bases). V dropped 1 base and J dropped 4 bases, with 5 bases sitting between them. In germline, CDR1 is SEHNR, CDR2 FQNEAQ (reference sequence). The CDR3 consists of 13 residues.

This clone was counted a single time. V usage is TRBV12-3 or TRBV12-4 and J usage is TRBJ2-5; 10 nucleotides match TRBD1. Losses at the gene ends were 8 bases for V and 5 bases for J; bases not matched to a gene: 5. This CDR3 has 13 amino acids. CDR3 sequence reads: CASRTGGLETQYF. DNA for the CDR3: TGTGCCAGCCGGACAGGGGGTCTGGAGACCCAGTACTTC.

This clone was detected only a few times. The chain has TRBV10-3 and TRBJ2-1; D gene unclear. Trimming shortened V by 0 bases and J by 10 bases, and 10 bases separated the two germline ends. CDR1 ENHRY and CDR2 SYGVKD come from the germline V gene. The CDR3 is 13 amino acids. Here the CDR3 reads CAISESLSREQFF. In DNA, the CDR3 is TGTGCCATCAGTGAGTCGCTTTCTCGGGAGCAGTTCTTC.

This chain links TRBV11-3 with TRBJ2-2; the D gene is possibly TRBD2 (6 bases). There are 15 residues in the CDR3. Trimming took 7 bases from V and 10 from J, leaving 22 bases between them. CDR1 and CDR2 (germline): SGHNT, YENEEA. This CDR3 reads CASTQGGGLTAELFF. The DNA for the CDR3 is TGTGCCAGCACCCAGGGTGGAGGGCTCACTGCGGAGCTGTTTTTT.